One T cell receptor (beta chain) is described in this entry. The data stem from a study of blood T cell repertoires in COVID-19. Study-level background: Some COVID-19 samples were acute and others convalescent; all came from the United States, Italy and Spain.

Trimming took off 5 bases at V and 0 bases at J, with 15 bases between the two ends. The CDR3 is 16 amino acids. Germline lookup yields CDR1 SEHNR and CDR2 FQNEAQ (reference sequence). As originally analysed: It was from reference gene primer amplification that nucleated cell counts were estimated. Measured with immunoSEQ multiplex PCR; TCRdb has only the in-frame clones, and not every one. The V and J calls and the clone size are those of that table, but D and trimming were determined from the DNA. Of around 160,000 clones listed, 90% are singletons. The gene calls are TRBV7-9 and TRBJ2-3, with a weak D call TRBD2 (6 bases). This TCR was sampled from a man aged 60-69 years with active or convalescent COVID-19. The specimen sequenced was peripheral blood. For the CDR3, the DNA is TGTGCCAGCAGCCCCCCAGCGGGCGCGAGCACAGATACGCAGTATTTT. This encodes CASSPPAGASTDTQYF.